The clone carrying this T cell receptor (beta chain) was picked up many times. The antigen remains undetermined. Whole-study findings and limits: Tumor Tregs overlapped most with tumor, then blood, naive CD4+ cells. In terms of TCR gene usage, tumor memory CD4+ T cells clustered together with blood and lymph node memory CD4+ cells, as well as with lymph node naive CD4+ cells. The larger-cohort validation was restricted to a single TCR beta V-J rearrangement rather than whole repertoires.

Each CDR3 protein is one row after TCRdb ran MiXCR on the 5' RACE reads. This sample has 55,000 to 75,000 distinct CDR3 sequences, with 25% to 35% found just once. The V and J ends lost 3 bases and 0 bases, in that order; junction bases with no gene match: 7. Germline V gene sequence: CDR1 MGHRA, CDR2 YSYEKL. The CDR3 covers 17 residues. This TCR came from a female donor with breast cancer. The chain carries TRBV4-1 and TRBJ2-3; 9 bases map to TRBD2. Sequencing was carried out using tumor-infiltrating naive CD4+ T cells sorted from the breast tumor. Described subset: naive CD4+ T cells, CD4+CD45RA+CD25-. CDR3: CASSHLIAGVSTDTQYF. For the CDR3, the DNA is TGCGCCAGCAGCCATCTAATAGCGGGAGTAAGCACAGATACGCAGTATTTT.